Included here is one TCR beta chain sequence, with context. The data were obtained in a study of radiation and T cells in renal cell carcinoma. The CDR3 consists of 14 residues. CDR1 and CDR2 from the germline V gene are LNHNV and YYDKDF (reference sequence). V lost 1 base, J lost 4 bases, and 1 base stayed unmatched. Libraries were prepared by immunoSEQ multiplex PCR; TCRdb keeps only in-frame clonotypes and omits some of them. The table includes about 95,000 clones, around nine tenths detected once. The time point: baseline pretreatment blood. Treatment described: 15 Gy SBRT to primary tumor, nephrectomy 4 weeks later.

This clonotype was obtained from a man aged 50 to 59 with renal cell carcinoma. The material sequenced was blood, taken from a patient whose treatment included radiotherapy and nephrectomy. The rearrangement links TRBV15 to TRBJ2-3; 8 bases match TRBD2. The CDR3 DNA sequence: TGTGCCACCAGCAGAGTAGCGGGGTCAGATACGCAGTATTTT. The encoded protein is CATSRVAGSDTQYF.